Reported below is one TCR beta chain. The specificity of this receptor is unknown. Base qualities were left out, and no much larger clone turns up one base away. This entry belongs to a study of cytomegalovirus exposure and HLA in healthy donors (dated by TCRdb to between 2016 and 2019). Describing the broader study: An earlier analysis of roughly 630 of the donors reported 276 Gb of sequence data and roughly 100 million unique TCR beta sequences from about 180 million T cells. The study aimed to test whether cataloging public T cell receptors could reveal signatures of past pathogen exposure. Donor age, sex, ethnicity and CMV serostatus were collected together with the repertoire data. The study profiled the T cell repertoires of 500 to 800 subjects by immunosequencing and related them to cytomegalovirus serostatus. To predict cytomegalovirus infection status, the study combined high-throughput TCR immunosequencing, statistical association of individual TCRs with disease status, and machine learning. Of the approximately 400 genotyped donors, approximately 83% fell in the genetic ancestry cluster associated with self-reported Caucasian donors. Typing coverage differed by locus: A, B, C, DRB1 and DQB1 were typed in about 620-640 donors, DQA1 in 500 to 550, DPA1 in 600 to 610, and DPB1 in 400 to 480. In a later analysis, previously published TCR beta repertoires from 550 to 700 donors were re-analyzed and high-resolution HLA genotyping was added so that TCR occurrence patterns could be studied. HLA typing covered class I and class II loci at four-digit resolution. About 300 gigabases of sequencing data and 70 million to 95 million unique TCR sequences made up an early release that covered under 750 HLA-typed donors. Along with the 666-subject first cohort, a separate validation cohort of some 130 different subjects was used. Every repertoire in the discovery cohort had been generated on one and the same sequencing platform. Among some 410 genotyped donors of the cohort, an average of approximately 240,000 unique TCR beta nucleotide sequences was sequenced per donor, of which roughly 17% were non-productive. A later genetic analysis took genome-wide SNP genotypes for about 55% of the roughly 670 donors and used that subset as a discovery cohort. To decide whether each TCR beta V gene segment behaved as functional or pseudogenic, an earlier analysis of several hundred of the donors relied on high-throughput TCR beta sequencing. Rather than drawing on any new phenotypic data, the later analysis identified candidate immune exposures from TCR beta sequences and the way those sequences occurred across donors. Four or five DR-DQ haplotypes were treated as single units for association and clustering because of strong linkage in the cohort. The study at large found these results: A total of around 150 TCR beta chains were listed by the study as associated with cytomegalovirus. An association between a missense DCLRE1C variant and V-gene and J-gene trimming of TCR beta chains was found in a later genetic analysis and replicated in an independent cohort. A further reported finding was that TCR beta sequences accurately predicted the HLA-A and HLA-B alleles for most subjects in the first cohort. In a later analysis, the rate of TCR association differed among HLA loci, with DRB1 alleles having the most associated TCRs and HLA-C alleles having the fewest. While some public TCRs were present in many individuals, most TCR sequences turned up only very rarely across donors. The classifier was reported to diagnose cytomegalovirus status with high specificity and sensitivity in both the original and validation cohorts. When HLA alleles, especially DR and DQ, strongly co-occurred, attributing TCR associations to individual alleles was difficult. Correlated functional status among segregating V segments might be attributable to linkage disequilibrium, but an unknown experimental factor could not be ruled out. According to a later analysis, most CMV-associated TCR beta chains appeared to be HLA-restricted, and the HLA associations seemed to be driven largely by CMV exposure. Several of the top co-occurrence clusters appeared to be linked to parvovirus B19, influenza, CMV and Epstein-Barr virus, according to a later analysis. In a later analysis, some 18,000 TCR beta sequences were associated with specific HLA alleles at a false discovery rate of 0.05. In an earlier analysis of some 500 of the donors, most TCR beta V segments were observed in productive rearrangements about 90% or about 30% of the time, broadly matching IMGT annotations. A later analysis found that HLA-associated TCR beta chains were more clonally expanded and had lower generation probabilities than equally common non-associated chains. This cohort had only TCR beta chains sequenced, and the lack of alpha or paired-chain data limited which features could be detected. The sequencing pipeline was judged likely to have produced a cluster of highly shared sequence variants as a technical artifact. For the cohort, immune exposure information was limited to CMV serostatus. Because counts were too low, under 20 rarely observed V segments, including chromosome 9 orphons, were left out of the earlier analysis of 500 to 750 of the donors. It was suggested by the authors that the approach could potentially be generalized to other disease states and immunological phenotypes. The presence/absence analyses assumed that sequencing depth was roughly uniform across donors, and that assumption may not be true. A later genetic analysis reported fewer N-insertions in productive TCRs among donors in an Asian-associated ancestry cluster than the approximately 670-donor mean. In vitro tests confirmed that a few of the cytomegalovirus-associated TCR beta chains recognize cytomegalovirus antigens. Because some donors lacked HLA typing at each locus, the association tests relied only on the typed subset.

Library preparation employed the immunoSEQ multiplex PCR assay. For the multiplex PCR, a mixture combining 60 forward primers for TCR Vbeta segments and 13 reverse primers for TCR Jbeta segments was used. A multiplex PCR assay on genomic DNA amplified the CDR3 region of rearranged TCR beta genes. The amplified TCR beta libraries were sequenced on the Illumina HiSeq System as 87-base-pair reads. The authors' pipeline ran thus. Across the roughly 600 repertoires, a later analysis counted approximately 75 million unique TCR beta chains, around 11 million of which were shared by at least two donors. To remove PCR and sequencing errors, raw reads were error-corrected and collapsed into unique sequences using a nearest-neighbor algorithm that merged closely related sequences. Alignment of CDR3 sequences to IMGT reference sequences was used to assign V, D and J gene segments. For a sequence to be retained, at least a six-nucleotide match to both a V gene segment and a J gene segment was required. Rearrangements were called productive when the CDR3 lacked stop codons and stayed in frame with V and J; all others were non-productive. CDR3 was defined by IMGT convention, running from the second conserved V-encoded cysteine to the conserved J-encoded phenylalanine. The earlier analysis of a few hundred of the donors excluded any sequence lacking an unambiguous match to a single V gene segment. In an earlier analysis of about 590 of the donors, a V segment was called functional when productive rearrangements were above 56.7%, and segregating when the standard deviation between donors exceeded 5%. A statistical classification framework was built for diagnosing cytomegalovirus status from the catalog of TCR beta chain sequences. In a later analysis, TCR nucleotide sequences were compared against IMGT/GENE-DB human TR gene sequences so that V and J genes could be assigned. The TCRdist pipeline was used in a later analysis to assign CDR3 sequences and most-parsimonious VDJ recombination scenarios. A later analysis defined each TCR beta chain by its CDR3 amino acid sequence plus V-gene family, and excluded reads lacking a unique V-gene family. To address suspected cross-contamination and a sequencing artifact, a later analysis removed 592 highly shared, low-generation-probability nucleotide sequences. In a later analysis, a clonal expansion index for each public chain was calculated from normalized within-repertoire ranks of inferred template counts. In a later analysis, generation probabilities were computed with a VDJ recombination model fitted to out-of-frame rearrangements, and the resulting probabilities were checked against IGoR. In a later analysis, hypergeometric tests were used to score TCR-TCR, TCR-HLA and TCR-CMV co-occurrence, with a repertoire-size bias correction applied to TCR pairs. False discovery rates were estimated in a later analysis by permuting HLA or CMV assignments 20 times. In a later analysis, co-occurring TCRs were grouped using DBSCAN, and TCRdist sequence similarity was added for clustering within HLA-allele-positive subsets. Co-occurrence clustering excluded repertoires with fewer than 30,000 or more than 120,000 public chains, plus five with anomalous nucleotide sharing. In its TCRdb copy, this immuneACCESS table keeps in-frame sequences only and misses some clones. Where compared with another copy, unresolved V genes explain less than half of these, and the others have no known cause. V and J calls and clone size are those listed in that table; D and trimming were worked out from the DNA. In this sample the table shows about 130,000 clones, 83% of which occur a single time. Roughly 1.2% of the sample is taken by the ten largest.

The cohort comprised approximately 700 healthy bone marrow donors. All cohort members were sampled while nominally healthy, although unrecorded immune exposures were likely present. The donor was CMV seronegative and belonged to the group of several hundred seronegative cohort members. Each donor provided a peripheral blood sample, and peripheral blood mononuclear cells were used for TCR beta sequencing. The Qiagen DNeasy Blood Extraction Kit was used to extract genomic DNA from the blood cell samples. The TCR originated in a girl aged 2 to 10 in good health and CMV-seronegative. The sample comprised PBMCs.

The CDR3 region reads CASGLRRASSYEQYF. The nucleotides are TGTGCCAGCGGTCTGCGGAGGGCCAGCTCCTACGAGCAGTACTTC. The chain couples TRBV28 to TRBJ2-7, and possibly TRBD2, on 6 matching bases. Reading the germline V gene gives CDR1 MDHEN and CDR2 SYDVKM. The CDR3 measures 15 amino acids from cysteine to phenylalanine. Kept here is only the CDR3 DNA, which spans 45 bases and is read in frame from base 1. At the junction V is shortened by 8 bases and J by 0 bases, with 17 bases in between.